A single count supports the clone carrying this T cell receptor (beta chain). The sample comes from a study of blood T cell repertoires in COVID-19. Looking at the study overall: The study drew acute and convalescent COVID-19 samples from the United States, Italy and Spain.

Participants were aged about 18 to 100 years from 20 to 30 US areas. The study counted Cohort 3 donors as recovered given two negative PCRs, clearance, or symptom resolution. Per the study methods: From reference gene primer amplification, estimates of nucleated cell counts were derived. The repertoire was sequenced with immunoSEQ multiplex PCR; TCRdb's copy has only in-frame clones and lacks some. The V and J calls and clone size were taken over from that table, and D and trimming were inferred from the DNA. The sample has under 450,000 clones; approximately 89% are singletons. The V gene's germline CDR1 is SGHTA and CDR2 FQGNSA. Trimming pared 5 bases from V and 13 bases from J, leaving 18 bases between. The CDR3 spans 14 residues.

This sequence was found in a man aged 25-45 years who had recovered from COVID-19. V is TRBV7-2 and J is TRBJ1-6; tentatively, D is TRBD1 (5 bases). The specimen sequenced was PBMCs or T cells enriched from blood (not recorded which). The CDR3 reads CASSRRDSLTPLHF. In DNA form, the CDR3 reads TGTGCCAGCAGCCGCAGGGACTCTCTGACGCCCCTCCACTTT.